This T cell receptor beta chain derives from a study of T cells in Graves' hyperthyroidism and ophthalmopathy. CDR1 and CDR2 from the germline V gene are MGHDK and SYGVNS. This CDR3 has 17 residues. The trim removed 4 bases at V and 0 bases at J, leaving 5 bases unmatched. This clonotype has a handful of counts. Absent ophthalmopathy progression within 18 months defined stable Graves' hyperthyroidism. Together with thyroid ultrasound, orbital computed tomography, serum thyroxine and TRAb, clinical symptoms were used for diagnoses. The PBMCs studied were ones that came from 8 to 10 ml fresh peripheral blood. RNA transcripts were the template for amplifying TCR beta CDR3 regions. With the HTBI primer set, the TCR CDR3 went through a first round of RT-PCR. MiXCR, run by TCRdb on the multiplex PCR reads, gives a single entry per CDR3 protein. Seen here are fewer than 900,000 distinct CDR3 sequences, over 15% observed once, and the top ten hold under 9.5%.

This clonotype originated in a man aged 18 to 30 with Graves' hyperthyroidism. This rearrangement joins TRBV25-1 to TRBJ2-1; TRBD2 aligns across 11 bases. Sequencing was carried out using blood. CDR3 sequence reads: CASSGTLAGDSYNEQFF. The CDR3 DNA reads TGTGCCAGCAGTGGCACACTAGCGGGAGACTCCTACAATGAGCAGTTCTTC.